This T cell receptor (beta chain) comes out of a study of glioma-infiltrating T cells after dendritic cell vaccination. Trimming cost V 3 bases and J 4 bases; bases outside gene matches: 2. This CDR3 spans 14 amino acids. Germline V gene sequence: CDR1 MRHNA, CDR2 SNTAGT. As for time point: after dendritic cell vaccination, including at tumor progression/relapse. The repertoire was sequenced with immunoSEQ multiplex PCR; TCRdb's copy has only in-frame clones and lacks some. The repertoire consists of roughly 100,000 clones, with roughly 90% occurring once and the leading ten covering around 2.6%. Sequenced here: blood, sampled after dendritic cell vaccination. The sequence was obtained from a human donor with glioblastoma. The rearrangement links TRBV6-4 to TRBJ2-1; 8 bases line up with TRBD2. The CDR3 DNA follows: TGTGCCAGCAGTGAAACTAGCGGATACAATGAGCAGTTCTTC. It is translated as CASSETSGYNEQFF.